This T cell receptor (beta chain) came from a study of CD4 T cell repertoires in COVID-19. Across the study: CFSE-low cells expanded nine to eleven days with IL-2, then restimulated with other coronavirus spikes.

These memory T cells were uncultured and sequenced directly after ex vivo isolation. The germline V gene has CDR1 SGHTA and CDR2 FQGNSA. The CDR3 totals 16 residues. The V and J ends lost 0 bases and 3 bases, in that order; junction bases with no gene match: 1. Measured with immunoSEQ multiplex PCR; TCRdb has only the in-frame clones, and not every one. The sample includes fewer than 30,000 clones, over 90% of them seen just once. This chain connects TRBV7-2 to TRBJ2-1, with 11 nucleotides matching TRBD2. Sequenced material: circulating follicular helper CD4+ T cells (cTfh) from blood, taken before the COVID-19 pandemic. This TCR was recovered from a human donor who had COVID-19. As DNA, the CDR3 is TGTGCCAGCAGCTTAGCGGGGACTAGCGGCTACAATGAGCAGTTCTTC. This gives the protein CASSLAGTSGYNEQFF.